Below, 30 T cell receptor beta chains from the same sample are listed, as sequenced in a study of CD8+ T cells in alopecia areata. Treatment reported: oral pan-JAK inhibitor, 5-10 mg twice daily. As the sequencing template, cDNA was produced by extracting RNA and reverse transcribing it. The data were produced by immunoSEQ multiplex PCR, yet TCRdb's version contains in-frame clones alone and is incomplete. Found here are fewer than 100,000 clones, just over 70% of them singletons; the top ten hold 15% to 20%. The sample here was CD8+ T cells sorted from blood, taken at approximately week 42, from a patient treated with tofacitinib. The receptor source for this set is a human donor with alopecia areata.

The chain links TRBV29-1 to TRBJ2-7, with TRBD1 as a possible D gene (5 bases). Germline values: CDR1 SQVTM, CDR2 ANQGSEA. V lost 7 bases, J lost 1 base, and 14 bases lay in between. This CDR3 spans 13 amino acids. This CDR3 reads CSGKSGQSYEQYF. The CDR3 nucleotides are TGCAGCGGTAAATCAGGGCAGTCCTACGAGCAGTACTTC.

With respect to this clone: A junction boundary mismatches the germline segment, possibly from a read error. This sample includes further DNA sequences coding for the same CDR3. The chain combines TRBV25-1 with TRBJ1-1; D unclear. The CDR3 has 14 amino acids. Germline CDR1 is MGHDK and CDR2 is SYGVNS. The CDR3, as DNA: TGTGCCAGCAGTGAATTGGCAGAGAACACTGAGGCTTTCTTT. Its protein is CASSELAENTEAFF. Based on the CDR3 plus reference TRBV25-1 and TRBJ1-1, the full variable domain is EADIYQTPRYLVIGTGKKITLECSQTMGHDKMYWYQQDPGMELHLIHYSYGVNSTEKGDLSSESTVSRIRTEHFPLTLESARPSHTSQYLCASSELAENTEAFFGQGTRLTVV.

The chain couples TRBV7-3 to TRBJ2-5, with TRBD1 as a possible D gene (6 bases). The V and J ends lost 0 bases and 0 bases respectively, with 8 bases between them. This CDR3 spans 15 amino acids. Germline lookup yields CDR1 SGHTA and CDR2 FQGTGA. The chain's CDR3 is CASSLTGTNQETQYF. Here the CDR3 DNA reads TGTGCCAGCAGCTTAACGGGGACAAACCAAGAGACCCAGTACTTC.

The V and J genes are TRBV6-1 and TRBJ2-1; 11 bases map to TRBD2. Germline V gives CDR1 MNHNS, CDR2 SASEGT. This CDR3 is 15 amino acids long. The V and J ends lost 0 bases and 8 bases, in that order; junction bases with no gene match: 3. The CDR3 region is CASSEATSGVDEQFF. The CDR3 DNA reads as TGTGCCAGCAGTGAAGCGACTAGCGGGGTGGATGAGCAGTTCTTC.

V gene TRBV29-1 combines with J gene TRBJ1-1; perhaps TRBD1 as D (6 bases). The CDR3 sequence is 12 residues long. CDR1 SQVTM and CDR2 ANQGSEA come from the germline V gene. Trimming removed 4 bases at V and 6 bases at J, with 12 bases between. The CDR3 sequence: CSVVTGAPEAFF. CDR3 sequence (DNA): TGCAGCGTTGTAACGGGGGCCCCTGAAGCTTTCTTT. Variable domain in full (rest from reference TRBV29-1 and TRBJ1-1): SAVISQKPSRDICQRGTSLTIQCQVDSQVTMMFWYRQQPGQSLTLIATANQGSEATYESGFVIDKFPISRPNLTFSTLTVSNMSPEDSSIYLCSVVTGAPEAFFGQGTRLTVV.

This clone has only one observation. J is TRBJ2-1 and V is TRBV4-1, with TRBD2 matching over 10 bases. The V segment lost 2 bases and the J segment 5 bases; nucleotides outside the gene matches: 3. CDR3 length: 15 amino acids. Germline V gene data show CDR1 as MGHRA and CDR2 as YSYEKL. CDR3 nucleotides: TGCGCCAGCAGCCAACTAGCGGGGGTAAACAATGAGCAGTTCTTC. Encoded protein: CASSQLAGVNNEQFF.

This clone showed up just a few times. This chain uses TRBV15 with TRBJ2-1; 7 bases agree with TRBD2. The V and J ends lost 3 bases and 0 bases, in that order; junction bases with no gene match: 5. The V gene's germline CDR1 is LNHNV and CDR2 YYDKDF (reference sequence). There are 16 residues in the CDR3. CDR3 amino acids: CATSSQRGSSYNEQFF. The DNA of the CDR3 is TGTGCCACCAGCAGTCAGCGGGGAAGCTCCTACAATGAGCAGTTCTTC.

The chain combines TRBV4-1 with TRBJ2-7; 10 bases line up with TRBD1. CDR3 size: 16 residues. V shed 2 bases, J shed 5 bases, and the junction held 9 bases outside the gene matches. The germline CDR1 and CDR2 sequences are MGHRA and YSYEKL. DNA of the CDR3: TGCGCCAGCAGCCAAATAGGGGGACAGGGGTTCCACGAGCAGTACTTC. Amino acids: CASSQIGGQGFHEQYF.

This clone was found a few times. The chain carries TRBV14 and TRBJ2-3; D is perhaps TRBD2 (5 bases). The CDR3 has 11 residues. Trimming took off 6 bases at V and 8 bases at J, with 9 bases between the two ends. Germline assignment: CDR1 SGHDN and CDR2 FVKESK. The CDR3 region has the DNA TGTGCCAGCAGGTCTGAGGGTACGCAGTATTTT. It translates to CASRSEGTQYF.

The chain links TRBV1 to TRBJ2-1; the table's D gene call, TRBD2, was not cross checked with the DNA. TRBV1 is an annotated pseudogene. The CDR3 loop spans 17 amino acids. DNA of the CDR3: TGCACCAGCAGCCTCCTCACGACTAGCCCTGATCTCGATGAGCAGTTCTTC. Translated, it gives CTSSLLTTSPDLDEQFF.

The rearrangement uses TRBV19 and TRBJ2-1; D remains ambiguous. V was trimmed by 4 bases and J by 7 bases, leaving 8 bases between them. Germline CDR1 and CDR2: LNHDA and SQIVND (reference sequence). The CDR3 contains 12 residues. This chain's CDR3 is CASSSGPNEQFF. CDR3 sequence (DNA): TGTGCCAGTAGTAGCGGTCCTAATGAGCAGTTCTTC. The full variable domain, with the rest looked up from reference TRBV19 and TRBJ2-1, is DGGITQSPKYLFRKEGQNVTLSCEQNLNHDAMYWYRQDPGQGLRLIYYSQIVNDFQKGDIAEGYSVSREKKESFPLTVTSAQKNPTAFYLCASSSGPNEQFFGPGTRLTVL.

Of note for this clone: In the same sample, other DNA sequences code for this CDR3. The chain links TRBV30 to TRBJ1-5; D is undetermined. V was pared by 2 bases and J by 1 base, with 6 bases between. The germline V gene has CDR1 GTSNPN and CDR2 SVGIG (reference sequence). The CDR3 is 13 amino acids. For the CDR3, the DNA is TGTGCCTGGAGTTCGGGGAGCAATCAGCCCCAGCATTTT. Protein: CAWSSGSNQPQHF.

The chain recombines TRBV12-5 with TRBJ1-2; 10 bases agree with TRBD1. This CDR3 contains 19 residues. Losses at the gene ends were 3 bases for V and 8 bases for J; bases not matched to a gene: 21. The germline V gene encodes CDR1 LGHNT and CDR2 FRNRAP. CDR3 protein: CASGFDPDGTGEYGRGYTF. The DNA of the CDR3 is TGTGCTAGTGGTTTTGATCCAGACGGGACAGGGGAATACGGTCGGGGCTACACCTTC.

CDR3 in amino acids: CSVVVTEGGWEQYF. The DNA of the CDR3 is TGCAGCGTTGTGGTGACCGAGGGCGGTTGGGAGCAGTACTTC. The chain carries TRBV29-1 and TRBJ2-7; TRBD2 might be the D (5 bases). Per the germline V gene, CDR1 is SQVTM and CDR2 is ANQGSEA. The CDR3 runs 14 residues. V lost 4 bases, J lost 7 bases, and 20 bases lay in between.

This rearrangement joins TRBV6-6 to TRBJ2-1; D is unresolved. The CDR3 is 14 amino acids. The germline CDR1 and CDR2 sequences are MNHNY and SVGAGI (reference sequence). Between the trimmed V and J ends, which lost 6 bases and 5 bases, there was a span of 14 bases. CDR3 DNA sequence: TGTGCCAGCAGCTTCGGGCCCCCCAACAATGAGCAGTTCTTC. Encoded protein: CASSFGPPNNEQFF.

The CDR3 region has the DNA TGTGCCAGCAGTCTTAACTCACAGGGGTTCGGGGGCTACACCTTC. As protein: CASSLNSQGFGGYTF. The V and J genes are TRBV27 and TRBJ1-2; 7 positions agree with TRBD1. Per germline, CDR1 MNHEY and CDR2 SMNVEV (reference sequence). Germline trimming cut 5 bases from V and 8 bases from J; bases unmatched to any gene: 14. The CDR3 is 15 amino acids.

This clone was seen a handful of times. The chain uses TRBV29-1 and TRBJ2-6; D call uncertain. Germline-derived CDR1 and CDR2 are SQVTM and ANQGSEA. V was cut by 5 bases and J by 0 bases, with 5 bases left in between. The CDR3 covers 13 residues. DNA for the CDR3: TGCAGCGTTTTCGTCTCTGGGGCCAACGTCCTGACTTTC. It codes for CSVFVSGANVLTF.

V gene TRBV5-1 combines with J gene TRBJ2-3; perhaps TRBD1 as D (6 bases). The CDR3 consists of 12 residues. Per germline, CDR1 SGHRS and CDR2 YFSETQ. V was clipped by 5 bases and J by 3 bases, with 7 bases between them. CDR3 amino acids: CASRQGTDTQYF. CDR3 sequence (DNA): TGCGCCAGCAGACAGGGAACAGATACGCAGTATTTT.

The V gene is TRBV5-6, the J gene TRBJ1-2; 8 bases align to TRBD1. The CDR3 has 15 amino acids. CDR1 is SGHDT, CDR2 YYEEEE, per germline. V was pared by 4 bases and J by 4 bases, with 9 bases of the junction left unmatched. CDR3 bases: TGTGCCAGCAGCGGAACTAGACAGGGGTCCTATGGCTACACCTTC. Translated: CASSGTRQGSYGYTF.

This clone occurred a few times. The gene calls are TRBV4-2 and TRBJ2-3; 8 positions agree with TRBD2. J was trimmed by 4 bases and V by 1 base; bases with no gene match: 4. Germline V gene data show CDR1 as LGHNA and CDR2 as YNFKEQ. The CDR3 totals 15 residues. CDR3 nucleotide sequence: TGTGCCAGCAGCCAAGCGGGGGGGCCGGCAGATACGCAGTATTTT. Its protein product is CASSQAGGPADTQYF.

The chain employs TRBV13 and TRBJ1-1; D perhaps matches TRBD1 (5 bases). Deletions cut 1 base from V and 7 bases from J, with 13 bases between. The CDR3 is made up of 14 amino acids. Germline-derived CDR1 and CDR2 are PRHDT and FYEKMQ (reference sequence). The CDR3 bases are TGTGCCAGCAGCTTAGAATCAGGGCTTGGTGAAGCTTTCTTT. Translated, it gives CASSLESGLGEAFF.

A remark on this clone: Sequence at one end of the junction differs from germline and may be a read error. The same CDR3 also results from other DNA sequences found in this sample. J is TRBJ1-1 and V is TRBV5-1; a weak D match, TRBD1 (6 bases). CDR1 is SGHRS, CDR2 YFSETQ, per germline. The CDR3 has 14 amino acids. The CDR3 DNA reads TGCGCTAGCAGCTTCAGGGGAGGGTTGGCTGAAGCTTTCTTT. It yields the protein CASSFRGGLAEAFF.

This clone was seen a single time. The same CDR3 also results from other DNA sequences found in this sample. The V and J genes are TRBV4-3 and TRBJ2-2; no clear D. V shed 4 bases and J shed 0 bases, with 3 bases lying between them. The CDR3 spans 13 residues. Per the germline V gene, CDR1 is LGHNA and CDR2 is YSLEER. The CDR3 reads CASSRTNTGELFF. The CDR3 DNA is TGCGCCAGCAGCCGAACGAACACCGGGGAGCTGTTTTTT.

This clone has ten or more counts. This chain links TRBV6-4 with TRBJ2-2; D is uncertain. Germline CDR1 and CDR2: MRHNA and SNTAGT. V gave up 7 bases and J gave up 5 bases, with 5 bases separating them. This CDR3 comprises 11 residues. The CDR3 here is CASKRTGELFF. The DNA for the CDR3 is TGTGCCAGCAAACGGACCGGGGAGCTGTTTTTT.

Only one count was recorded for this clone. The chain joins TRBV7-2 to TRBJ2-5; 12 bases line up with TRBD2. V lost 1 base and J lost 4; bases outside the gene matches: 1. Germline V CDR1 and CDR2: SGHTA, FQGNSA. The CDR3 runs to 15 residues. The CDR3 loop is CASSLVTSGGETQYF. CDR3 sequence (DNA): TGTGCCAGCAGCTTAGTGACTAGCGGGGGAGAGACCCAGTACTTC.

V and J are TRBV27 and TRBJ2-3; 8 nucleotides line up with TRBD2. After removal of 6 bases from V and 2 bases from J, the junction contained 7 bases not matched to a gene. CDR1 and CDR2 from the germline V gene are MNHEY and SMNVEV (reference sequence). The CDR3 has 15 residues. The CDR3 coding sequence is TGTGCCAGCAGCCCACGGGGGGGGGCCACAGATACGCAGTATTTT. Translating it yields CASSPRGGATDTQYF.

This clone was seen more than once but under ten times. This specimen includes other DNA sequences encoding the same CDR3. The genes are TRBV29-1 and TRBJ1-1, with 8 bases identical to TRBD1. The trim removed 6 bases at V and 3 bases at J, leaving 3 bases unmatched. Germline V CDR1 and CDR2: SQVTM, ANQGSEA. The CDR3 totals 12 residues. The CDR3 protein is CSVTGGDTEAFF. For the CDR3, the DNA is TGCAGCGTCACAGGGGGGGACACTGAAGCTTTCTTT.

The CDR3 DNA is TGTGCCTGGAGTGTACCTCAGGGAGTCCACGAGCAGTACTTC. Translating gives CAWSVPQGVHEQYF. This chain links TRBV30 with TRBJ2-7, with D perhaps given as TRBD1 or TRBD2 (5 bases each). The CDR3 totals 14 residues. Germline CDR1 reads GTSNPN; CDR2 reads SVGIG (reference sequence). V was cut by 0 bases and J by 5 bases, with 14 bases left in between. The entire variable domain, with the rest obtained from reference TRBV30 and TRBJ2-7, is as follows: SQTIHQWPATLVQPVGSPLSLECTVEGTSNPNLYWYRQAAGRGLQLLFYSVGIGQISSEVPQNLSASRPQDRQFILSSKKLLLSDSGFYLCAWSVPQGVHEQYFGPGTRLTVT.

This chain uses TRBV27 with TRBJ2-3; no clear D. V was pared by 5 bases and J by 10 bases, with 19 bases between. This CDR3 region has 14 residues. CDR1 MNHEY and CDR2 SMNVEV come from the germline V gene (reference sequence). CDR3 sequence reads: CASSLHSINPSQYF. The CDR3 nucleotides read TGTGCCAGCAGTCTCCACAGTATTAACCCCTCGCAGTATTTT.

The J gene is TRBJ2-7, the V gene TRBV15; TRBD2 aligns across 13 bases. Germline lookup yields CDR1 LNHNV and CDR2 YYDKDF (reference sequence). The V and J ends lost 3 bases and 3 bases, in that order; junction bases with no gene match: 8. The CDR3 consists of 17 residues. CDR3 bases: TGTGCCACCAGCAGGCTAACGACTAGCGGGGGGATCTACGAGCAGTACTTC. Its translation is CATSRLTTSGGIYEQYF.